This T cell receptor beta chain was documented in a study of T cell repertoires in ileal Crohn's disease. This CDR3 has 16 amino acids. As concerns this clone: Its antigen is unknown.

Regarding the study as a whole: Clonality above 26.8% at surgery always came with endoscopic recurrence. Clonal expansions were more frequent in active smokers than non-smokers at surgery.

TCRdb keeps only in-frame clones here, not all; method: immunoSEQ multiplex PCR. The sample holds 6,000 or so clones; about 78% are singletons and the top ten take about 9.3%. The gene calls are TRBV12-2 and TRBJ1-5. TRBV12-2 is termed a pseudogene. Source material: ileal tissue. This receptor was taken from an adult with Crohn's disease. As DNA, the CDR3 is TGTGCAAGTCGCTTAATAATCGGACTGATCAATCAGCCCCAGCATTTT. Translated: CASRLIIGLINQPQHF.